The 26 T cell receptor beta chains given below trace back to one sample, sequenced in a study of blood T cells in healthy people across ages. Primers used in a second PCR of roughly 6 to 12 cycles were a sample-barcoded 5' primer and a J-beta primer mix. TCRdb re-called the 5' RACE reads through MiXCR, storing one row per CDR3 protein. The sample lists 2 million or so distinct CDR3 sequences; around half were seen once. The sample comprised blood. The source of these receptors is a woman aged 40 to 55 in good health.

The table lists this clonotype with a few counts. The chain recombines TRBV4-3 with TRBJ2-3; 13 nucleotides match TRBD2. The ends lost 0 bases at V and 3 bases at J; junction bases unmatched: 9. The CDR3 spans 19 residues. In germline, CDR1 is LGHNA, CDR2 YSLEER. CDR3 coding DNA: TGCGCCAGCAGCCAAGAACTAGCGGGGGGGCCTTATAAAACAGATACGCAGTATTTT. Its protein is CASSQELAGGPYKTDTQYF.

The rearrangement links TRBV5-1 to TRBJ2-1, with TRBD1 matching over 8 bases. Germline values: CDR1 SGHRS, CDR2 YFSETQ. There are 15 residues in the CDR3. Trimming removed 4 bases from V and 2 bases from J; junction bases left unmatched: 5. The CDR3: CASSPWTGPYNEQFF. CDR3 nucleotide sequence: TGCGCCAGCAGCCCCTGGACAGGGCCCTACAATGAGCAGTTCTTC.

In its sample, this clonotype was seen a few times. The rearrangement links TRBV11-1 to TRBJ2-1, with TRBD2 matching over 8 bases. CDR1 and CDR2 from the germline V gene are SGHAT and FQDESV (reference sequence). The trim removed 0 bases at V and 7 bases at J, leaving 5 bases unmatched. CDR3 length: 15 amino acids. The CDR3 coding sequence is TGTGCCAGCAGCTTAGCTACGGGGGGGCGTAATGAGCAGTTCTTC. Its protein is CASSLATGGRNEQFF.

This clonotype was seen only a few times. V and J are TRBV7-2 and TRBJ2-1; D perhaps matches TRBD1 (6 bases). This CDR3 is built from 18 residues. Per germline, CDR1 SGHTA and CDR2 FQGNSA. Trimming shortened V by 0 bases and J by 7 bases, and 22 bases separated the two germline ends. Here the CDR3 reads CASSLAFRYCRGCNEQFF. CDR3 sequence (DNA): TGTGCCAGCAGCTTAGCGTTCCGCTACTGCAGGGGTTGTAATGAGCAGTTCTTC.

Notes on this clonotype: At one end, the junction sequence differs from germline, possibly due to a read error. The chain recombines TRBV15 with TRBJ2-1; 7 bases line up with TRBD1. The CDR3 spans 13 residues. Germline loops: CDR1 LNHNV, CDR2 YYDKDF (reference sequence). CDR3 bases: TGTGCCACCAGCCCGGGACAGCACAATGGGCAGTTCTTC. The encoded protein is CATSPGQHNGQFF.

This clonotype was picked up a small number of times. The chain uses TRBV6-6 and TRBJ2-5; TRBD2 agrees at 8 bases. There are 15 residues in the CDR3. V lost 6 bases and J lost 2; bases outside the gene matches: 8. Germline CDR1 MNHNY, CDR2 SVGAGI (reference sequence). CDR3 DNA sequence: TGTGCCAGCAGAACAGGACCTAGCGGGCAAGAGACCCAGTACTTC. Protein: CASRTGPSGQETQYF.

As DNA, the CDR3 is TGTGCCAGCTCCTGGGGGGTGAGCTCCTATAATTCACCCCTCCACTTT. Translation gives CASSWGVSSYNSPLHF. The rearrangement joins TRBV12-3 or TRBV12-4 to TRBJ1-6; tentative D call: TRBD1 (5 bases). Trimming stripped 8 bases from V and 0 bases from J, with 14 bases between. The CDR3 has 16 residues.

The chain couples TRBV6-5 to TRBJ2-4; D remains unclear. The CDR3 is 13 amino acids. V was clipped by 6 bases and J by 3 bases, with 9 bases between them. Germline CDR1 reads MNHEY; CDR2 reads SVGAGI. CDR3 nucleotide sequence: TGTGCCAGCAGAGCAGCAGGCAAAAACATTCAGTACTTC. Its protein is CASRAAGKNIQYF.

This clonotype was detected once. The chain combines TRBV6-5 with TRBJ2-5, with 7 positions matching TRBD1. The DNA end is a closer match to TRBJ2-7, so the J assignment may be wrong. Germline V gene data show CDR1 as MNHEY and CDR2 as SVGAGI. There are 12 residues in the CDR3. The CDR3 sequence: CASSSGQSEQYF. The DNA of the CDR3 is TGTGCCAGCAGCTCGGGACAGAGCGAGCAGTACTTC.

The chain combines TRBV6-2 or TRBV6-3 with TRBJ2-1; 10 nucleotides align to TRBD2. Germline V gives CDR1 MNHEY, CDR2 SVGEGT. Unmatched junction bases numbered 10, after V lost 5 bases and J lost 6 bases. This CDR3 is built from 16 residues. In nucleotides, the CDR3 is TGTGCCAGCAGTCGCCGACTAGCGGGCCTCGGCAATGAGCAGTTCTTC. Translation gives CASSRRLAGLGNEQFF.

This sequence joins TRBV6-1 and TRBJ2-3, with 11 bases identical to TRBD2. The CDR3 spans 16 residues. CDR1 is MNHNS and CDR2 is SASEGT in the germline V gene. Trimming removed 7 bases from V and 3 bases from J; junction bases left unmatched: 9. CDR3 loop: CASNLSGGAPTDTQYF. The CDR3 bases are TGTGCCAGCAACCTTAGCGGGGGGGCTCCGACAGATACGCAGTATTTT.

This rearrangement joins TRBV4-2 to TRBJ2-3; D is uncertain. The germline CDR1 and CDR2 sequences are LGHNA and YNFKEQ. CDR3 size: 15 residues. Trimming shortened V by 0 bases and J by 6 bases, and 13 bases separated the two germline ends. CDR3 sequence: CASSQDLGIRDTQYF. CDR3 nucleotide sequence: TGTGCCAGCAGCCAAGATCTGGGTATCAGGGATACGCAGTATTTT.

This clonotype showed up just a few times. This chain uses TRBV27 with TRBJ2-7; no clear D. The end of the DNA fits TRBJ2-5 better, so the J call may be wrong. This CDR3 has 14 amino acids. In germline, CDR1 is MNHEY, CDR2 SMNVEV (reference sequence). The CDR3 is CASSRSPVGETQYF. In DNA, the CDR3 is TGTGCCAGCAGTCGGAGTCCGGTAGGAGAGACCCAGTACTTC.

This clonotype has a handful of counts. The chain links TRBV11-1 to TRBJ2-5; TRBD1 aligns across 10 bases. Losses at the gene ends were 5 bases for V and 2 bases for J; bases not matched to a gene: 5. The germline V gene encodes CDR1 SGHAT and CDR2 FQDESV (reference sequence). This CDR3 spans 15 amino acids. CDR3 sequence reads: CASSRDRGGQETQYF. CDR3 nucleotide sequence: TGTGCCAGCAGCCGGGACAGGGGAGGGCAAGAGACCCAGTACTTC.

The rearrangement links TRBV6-2 or TRBV6-3 to TRBJ2-3, with D possibly being TRBD2 (6 bases). V dropped 2 bases and J dropped 2 bases, with 11 bases sitting between them. The CDR3 is made up of 15 amino acids. Germline-derived CDR1 and CDR2 are MNHEY and SVGEGT. Written as DNA, the CDR3 is TGTGCCAGCAGTTACCCGGGACTGTTCACAGATACGCAGTATTTT. This sequence encodes CASSYPGLFTDTQYF.

This clonotype was counted only a few times. The V and J genes are TRBV6-1 and TRBJ2-1; perhaps TRBD2 as D (7 bases). In germline, CDR1 is MNHNS, CDR2 SASEGT. Trimming pared 7 bases from V and 8 bases from J, leaving 18 bases between. The CDR3 spans 14 residues. CDR3 DNA sequence: TGTGCCAGCAATAGGGGGGGGCTTTCCTATGAGCAGTTCTTC. Protein sequence: CASNRGGLSYEQFF.

This clonotype was observed a few times. The rearrangement uses TRBV5-1 and TRBJ2-7; the D is unclear. Matching the DNA end better, TRBJ2-5 makes the J call doubtful. From germline, CDR1 is SGHRS and CDR2 YFSETQ. The CDR3 covers 16 residues. CDR3 bases: TGCGCCAGCAGCTTGGCTAACGGCTCATCACAAGAGACCCAGTACTTC. Encoded protein: CASSLANGSSQETQYF.

About this clonotype itself: This could be a read error, since a much larger clone is one nucleotide away. V gene TRBV6-2 or TRBV6-3 combines with J gene TRBJ2-1, with D perhaps matching TRBD1 (6 bases). With 0 bases removed from V and 7 bases from J, the gap between germline ends came to 10 bases. This CDR3 spans 14 amino acids. The germline V gene has CDR1 MNHEY and CDR2 SVGEGT. DNA of the CDR3: TGTGCCAGCAGTTACTCGTTAGGGGGTAATGAGCAGTTCTTC. This codes for CASSYSLGGNEQFF.

This chain uses TRBV5-1 with TRBJ2-7; a weak D match, TRBD1 (6 bases). Trimming took 4 bases from V and 1 from J, leaving 12 bases between them. Germline CDR1 is SGHRS and CDR2 is YFSETQ. This CDR3 has 14 residues. This chain's CDR3 is CASSPGERSYEQYF. The CDR3 region has the DNA TGCGCCAGCAGCCCAGGGGAGAGATCCTACGAGCAGTACTTC. The full variable domain, its missing parts supplied by reference TRBV5-1 and TRBJ2-7, is KAGVTQTPRYLIKTRGQQVTLSCSPISGHRSVSWYQQTPGQGLQFLFEYFSETQRNKGNFPGRFSGRQFSNSRSEMNVSTLELGDSALYLCASSPGERSYEQYFGPGTRLTVT.

V usage is TRBV20-1 and J usage is TRBJ2-5; 11 bases fit TRBD1. V lost 3 bases and J lost 4; bases outside the gene matches: 10. CDR1 and CDR2 (germline): DFQATT, SNEGSKA (reference sequence). This CDR3 is 16 amino acids long. DNA of the CDR3: TGCAGTGCTAGGGGAACCGGGACAGGGGGGGGAGAGACCCAGTACTTC. Translated: CSARGTGTGGGETQYF.

This clonotype was seen a few times. The chain recombines TRBV28 with TRBJ2-7, with TRBD1 matching 11 bases. The J call may be incorrect, as the DNA end agrees better with TRBJ2-5. Germline V lookup: CDR1 MDHEN, CDR2 SYDVKM. This CDR3 has 15 residues. Here the CDR3 reads CASSKRTGGLETQYF. CDR3 bases: TGTGCCAGCAGTAAAAGGACAGGGGGCTTAGAGACCCAGTACTTC.

This clonotype came up a few times. The chain couples TRBV4-3 to TRBJ2-1; 14 bases are a match to TRBD2. After removal of 2 bases from V and 8 bases from J, the junction contained 8 bases not matched to a gene. This CDR3 is 17 amino acids long. Germline V gives CDR1 LGHNA, CDR2 YSLEER. The CDR3 here is CASSQLGTSGGFYEQFF. The CDR3, as DNA: TGCGCCAGCAGCCAACTAGGGACTAGCGGGGGTTTCTATGAGCAGTTCTTC.

The gene calls are TRBV27 and TRBJ1-1; TRBD1 aligns across 9 bases. CDR1 is MNHEY, CDR2 SMNVEV, per germline (reference sequence). The trim removed 0 bases at V and 8 bases at J, leaving 10 bases unmatched. CDR3 length equals 16 residues. The CDR3 DNA is TGTGCCAGCAGTTTATCGAAGTGGGACAGGGCAGGGGAAGCTTTCTTT. It yields the protein CASSLSKWDRAGEAFF.

V is TRBV25-1 and J is TRBJ1-2; 8 bases line up with TRBD1. The CDR3 is 14 residues long. V lost 4 bases to trimming and J lost 8 bases; unmatched junction nucleotides: 9. Germline values: CDR1 MGHDK, CDR2 SYGVNS. This chain's CDR3 is CASSGGQGLGGYTF. Here the CDR3 DNA reads TGTGCCAGCAGTGGAGGACAGGGTTTGGGCGGCTACACCTTC.

The chain has TRBV4-3 and TRBJ2-4, with a possible D match to TRBD2 (7 bases). CDR1 is LGHNA and CDR2 is YSLEER in the germline V gene. This CDR3 has 17 amino acids. Trimming pared 0 bases from V and 0 bases from J, leaving 12 bases between. The CDR3: CASSQDRGGVAKNIQYF. The CDR3, as DNA: TGCGCCAGCAGCCAAGATAGAGGGGGGGTAGCCAAAAACATTCAGTACTTC.

The V and J genes are TRBV29-1 and TRBJ2-7, with TRBD1 matching 11 bases. CDR3 length: 15 residues. Germline CDR1 is SQVTM and CDR2 is ANQGSEA. V lost 6 bases to trimming and J lost 4 bases; unmatched junction nucleotides: 11. The CDR3 reads CSVGARTGGLYEQYF. CDR3 sequence (DNA): TGCAGCGTGGGGGCCCGGACAGGGGGCTTATACGAGCAGTACTTC.